This is a list of T cell receptor beta chains from one sample in a study of T cell responses to AZD1222 COVID-19 vaccine. The assay was immunoSEQ multiplex PCR, and TCRdb's table has in-frame clones only and misses some. Altogether fewer than 65,000 clones are present, roughly 90% being singletons, with the ten largest covering more than 12%. Specimen: peripheral blood, collected 28 days after the second AZD1222 dose. The receptors were gathered from an adult who received the AZD1222 COVID-19 vaccine. Each CDR3 is given with its conserved first and last residue. D genes are given only for firm matches. Expanded clones get a size class; other rows say once, few or many, or leave the size out.

cdr3_nt cdr3_aa j_call d_call clone_size v_call
TGTGCCAGCAGTCCGGGGACAGGGCCCATGCGGGAGCAGTACTTC CASSPGTGPMREQYF TRBJ2-7 TRBD1 NA TRBV6-5
TGTGCCAGCAGCTTAGGACTAGCGGGAGTGAAAGAGACCCAGTACTTC CASSLGLAGVKETQYF TRBJ2-5 TRBD2 few TRBV7-2
TGTGCCAGCAGCCTCAGACAGGCCCAGCCCCAGCATTTT CASSLRQAQPQHF TRBJ1-5 NA NA TRBV3-1/TRBV3-2
TGTGCCAGCAGCGTTAGCGGGAGCTTCAATGAGCAGTTCTTC CASSVSGSFNEQFF TRBJ2-1 TRBD2 once TRBV9
TGTGCCAGCAGCCCCGACCCAGCGGCCGGGGAGCTGTTTTTT CASSPDPAAGELFF TRBJ2-2 NA NA TRBV7-9
TGTGCCAGCAGTGTAGGGACAGGGTACACAGATACGCAGTATTTT CASSVGTGYTDTQYF TRBJ2-3 TRBD1 NA TRBV2
TGCAGTGCTAGTTCGGGAAATGGCTACACCTTC CSASSGNGYTF TRBJ1-2 NA NA TRBV20-1
TGTGCCAGCAGTTACCTCTTAGGCCCCACCGGGGAGCTGTTTTTT CASSYLLGPTGELFF TRBJ2-2 NA NA TRBV6-6
TGTGCCAGCAGCTTAGATCCTAGTCTAGAGACCCAGTACTTC CASSLDPSLETQYF TRBJ2-5 NA NA TRBV11-2
TGTGCCAGCAGCCAAGTCGTCCGGGACGGGAGCTATGGCTACACCTTC CASSQVVRDGSYGYTF TRBJ1-2 NA NA TRBV4-2
TGTGCCAGCAGCTTAGGGTCGGACCTCGGGGCCCAGTACTTC CASSLGSDLGAQYF TRBJ2-5 NA NA TRBV7-8
TGTGCCAGCAGCTTAGCCCTGTTCGACGAGCAGTACTTC CASSLALFDEQYF TRBJ2-7 NA once TRBV7-2
TGTGCCAGCACGTCGGGCCATGGGACCGCCTCACCCCTCCACTTT CASTSGHGTASPLHF TRBJ1-6 NA NA TRBV3-1/TRBV3-2
TGTGCCACCAGCGGGGGACTTATCAATCAGCCCCAGCATTTT CATSGGLINQPQHF TRBJ1-5 NA few TRBV24-1
TGTGCCAGCAGCCCCCGCCGGGACGAGCAGTACTTC CASSPRRDEQYF TRBJ2-7 NA once TRBV7-9
TGTGCCAGCAGCACCCGACAGGGCCAAGATAATTCACCCCTCCACTTT CASSTRQGQDNSPLHF TRBJ1-6 TRBD1 NA TRBV7-9
TGTGCCAGCAGCAAAGGCACGGGAGCCTACGAGCAGTACTTC CASSKGTGAYEQYF TRBJ2-7 NA NA TRBV21-1
TGTGCCAGCAGTTACAGCAGCTCCTACGAGCAGTACTTC CASSYSSSYEQYF TRBJ2-7 NA NA TRBV27
TGTGCCAGCAGTTTAGGGCAGGGTAATGGCTACACCTTC CASSLGQGNGYTF TRBJ1-2 NA NA TRBV12-3/TRBV12-4
TGTGCCTGGACCCGCGGGACCGCAACAAACGAGCAGTACTTC CAWTRGTATNEQYF TRBJ2-7 NA once TRBV30
TGTGCCAGCAGCAAAATCATCGACAGGGCCAGGAGCACAGATACGCAGTATTTT CASSKIIDRARSTDTQYF TRBJ2-3 NA NA TRBV21-1
TGTGCCTGGAGTCCTCAGGGGAGGGACAGCAATCAGCCCCAGCATTTT CAWSPQGRDSNQPQHF TRBJ1-5 NA NA TRBV30
TGTGCCAGCAGCCCGGGGGGGCAGAGGGAGACCCAGTACTTC CASSPGGQRETQYF TRBJ2-5 TRBD2 NA TRBV5-4
TGTGCCAGCAGCCTAAACAGGGGAACCACAGATACGCAGTATTTT CASSLNRGTTDTQYF TRBJ2-3 TRBD1 NA TRBV7-2
TGTCCCGCAAGGGGGATCTCCTACGAGCAGTACTTC CPARGISYEQYF TRBJ2-7 NA NA TRBV2
TGTGCCAGCAGTAGTGGACAAAGTAACTATGGCTACACCTTC CASSSGQSNYGYTF TRBJ1-2 NA NA TRBV6-5
TGTGCTAGTGGTTTGGTTAGGCTAACTAACTATGGCTACACCTTC CASGLVRLTNYGYTF TRBJ1-2 NA NA TRBV12-5
TGTGCCAGCAGTGAGAGAGAGACCCAGTACTTC CASSERETQYF TRBJ2-5 NA NA TRBV6-1
TGTGCCAGCAGCCGCGGGACATTAAATCAGCCCCAGCATTTT CASSRGTLNQPQHF TRBJ1-5 NA NA TRBV6-5
TGTGCCAGCAGCCTCGGGGGAATCAACACCGGGGAGCTGTTTTTT CASSLGGINTGELFF TRBJ2-2 NA NA TRBV5-4
TGCAGCGTTTTAGAGACCTCGGGACCAACTTATGAAGCTTTCTTT CSVLETSGPTYEAFF TRBJ1-1 NA NA TRBV29-1
TGTGCCAGTAGTAGTACAGGGGGCTACGAGCAGTACTTC CASSSTGGYEQYF TRBJ2-7 TRBD1 NA TRBV19
TGCAGCGTGGTGACTAGCGGGAGAGGTACGCAGTATTTT CSVVTSGRGTQYF TRBJ2-3 TRBD2 NA TRBV29-1
TGTGCCGTTCGCCGGGACAGGGAGTTCTTC CAVRRDREFF TRBJ2-1 TRBD1 NA TRBV27
TGTGCCAGTTCCTCGTTCGGCCAGATAGATCGGCCCCAGCATTTT CASSSFGQIDRPQHF TRBJ1-5 NA NA TRBV19
TGTGCCAGCAGCCAAGATGCTTTTTCAGCTCCTGAACATGACTATGGCTACACCTTC CASSQDAFSAPEHDYGYTF TRBJ1-2 NA few TRBV4-2
TGCGCCAGCAGCTTAGCGGGAGGGCCGGATGAGCAGTTCTTC CASSLAGGPDEQFF TRBJ2-1 TRBD2 few TRBV5-1